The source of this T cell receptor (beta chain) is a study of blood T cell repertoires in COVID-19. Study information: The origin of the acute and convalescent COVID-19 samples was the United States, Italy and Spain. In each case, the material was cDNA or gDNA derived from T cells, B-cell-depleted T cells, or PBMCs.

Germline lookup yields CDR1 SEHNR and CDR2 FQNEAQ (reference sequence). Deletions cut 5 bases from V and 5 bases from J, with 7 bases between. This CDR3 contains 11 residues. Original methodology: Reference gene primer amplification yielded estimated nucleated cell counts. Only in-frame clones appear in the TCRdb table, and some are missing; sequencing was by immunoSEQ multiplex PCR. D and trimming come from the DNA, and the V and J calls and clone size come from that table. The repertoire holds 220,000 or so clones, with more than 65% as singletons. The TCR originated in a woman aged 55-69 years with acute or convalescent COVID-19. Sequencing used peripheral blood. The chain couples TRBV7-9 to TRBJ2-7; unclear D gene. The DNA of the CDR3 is TGTGCCAGCAGCCTATACGACGAGCAGTACTTC. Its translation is CASSLYDEQYF.